The 23 T cell receptor beta chains presented below share a single source sample, sequenced in a study of shared clonotypes between healthy human individuals. Some clones are missing from TCRdb's copy, which holds only in-frame ones; the method was immunoSEQ multiplex PCR. Of 2 million to 2.5 million clones listed, more than 80% are singletons. The sequenced sample consisted of naive CD4+ T cells from PBMCs. Specified subset: CD45RA+ positively selected. The origin of the receptors is a man between 18 and 29 years old in good health. Some clones in this sample may be carry-over from other donors' samples.

This clone turned up a few times. The chain employs TRBV4-1 and TRBJ1-1; D gene ambiguous. Per the germline V gene, CDR1 is MGHRA and CDR2 is YSYEKL. V was clipped by 3 bases and J by 0 bases, with 11 bases between them. The CDR3 contains 15 residues. In nucleotides, the CDR3 is TGCGCCAGCAGCCACCCGGACCGGGTGAACACTGAAGCTTTCTTT. It codes for CASSHPDRVNTEAFF.

The CDR3 DNA reads as TGTGCCAGCAGTGAACGCACTATACAAGAGACCCAGTACTTC. Its translation is CASSERTIQETQYF. The chain combines TRBV2 with TRBJ2-5; D ambiguous. Germline V gives CDR1 SNHLY, CDR2 FYNNEI. The length of the CDR3 is 14 residues. Trimming took off 2 bases at V and 2 bases at J, with 9 bases between the two ends.

The chain has TRBV7-9 and TRBJ1-4; D perhaps matches TRBD1 (6 bases). The V end was cut by 5 bases, the J end by 4 bases, with 11 bases between. Germline V lookup: CDR1 SEHNR, CDR2 FQNEAQ (reference sequence). This CDR3 is 14 amino acids long. CDR3 region: CASSRRGDNEKLFF. The CDR3 DNA reads as TGTGCCAGCAGCCGCAGGGGTGATAATGAAAAACTGTTTTTT.

V usage is TRBV7-9 and J usage is TRBJ2-2; D is perhaps TRBD1 or TRBD2 (5 bases each). CDR1 SEHNR and CDR2 FQNEAQ come from the germline V gene (reference sequence). The CDR3 contains 14 residues. Trimming shortened V by 11 bases and J by 4 bases, and 17 bases separated the two germline ends. Written as DNA, the CDR3 is TGTGCCGCGCCCGGGGCAGTAGTCACCGGGGAGCTGTTTTTT. Residues: CAAPGAVVTGELFF.

The chain has TRBV28 and TRBJ1-2; unclear D gene. V shed 7 bases and J shed 8 bases, with 17 bases lying between them. The CDR3 runs 13 residues. Germline CDR1 is MDHEN and CDR2 is SYDVKM. CDR3 region: CASTPNGRVGYTF. The CDR3 DNA follows: TGTGCCAGCACCCCAAATGGTAGAGTCGGCTACACCTTC.

The CDR3 DNA is TGTGCCAGCACCCCAATTAACACTGAAGCTTTCTTT. Protein: CASTPINTEAFF. V is TRBV27 and J is TRBJ1-1; D gene unclear. Germline CDR1 MNHEY, CDR2 SMNVEV (reference sequence). The V end was cut by 7 bases, the J end by 2 bases, with 8 bases between. The length of the CDR3 is 12 residues.

This sequence joins TRBV4-1 and TRBJ2-7, with TRBD2 matching 8 bases. There are 16 residues in the CDR3. Trimming cost V 3 bases and J 2 bases; bases outside gene matches: 9. CDR1 is MGHRA, CDR2 YSYEKL, per germline. Here the CDR3 DNA reads TGCGCCAGCAGCCAGTTCCCAAGCGGGGGCACCTACGAGCAGTACTTC. It yields the protein CASSQFPSGGTYEQYF.

The chain has TRBV6-1 and TRBJ2-1; D may be TRBD1 (5 bases). Trimming removed 2 bases from V and 8 bases from J, with 10 bases in between. Germline V gene data show CDR1 as MNHNS and CDR2 as SASEGT. The CDR3 sequence is 13 residues long. The CDR3 sequence: CASSEMDKYEQFF. As DNA, the CDR3 is TGTGCCAGCAGTGAAATGGACAAATATGAGCAGTTCTTC.

The chain combines TRBV14 with TRBJ2-7; no clear D. The V and J ends lost 1 base and 5 bases respectively, with 15 bases between them. Germline assignment: CDR1 SGHDN and CDR2 FVKESK. This CDR3 comprises 15 residues. The CDR3 region is CASSQVPEFGDEQYF. CDR3 sequence (DNA): TGTGCCAGCAGCCAAGTTCCCGAGTTCGGTGACGAGCAGTACTTC.

The rearrangement links TRBV25-1 to TRBJ2-3; 7 bases are shared with TRBD1. This CDR3 region has 16 residues. The J segment lost 2 bases and the V segment lost 4 bases, leaving 9 bases of the junction unmatched. Germline-derived CDR1 and CDR2 are MGHDK and SYGVNS. The CDR3 DNA sequence: TGTGCCAGCAGTGGGTGGACAGGACCCTACACAGATACGCAGTATTTT. Protein product: CASSGWTGPYTDTQYF.

The chain combines TRBV5-1 with TRBJ1-3, with no clear D. The CDR3 spans 16 residues. V was clipped by 1 base and J by 0 bases, with 11 bases between them. Germline V CDR1 and CDR2: SGHRS, YFSETQ. The CDR3 DNA sequence: TGCGCCAGCAGCTTGACTCCCTTGCGCTCTGGAAACACCATATATTTT. Translating gives CASSLTPLRSGNTIYF. Combining the CDR3 with reference TRBV5-1 and TRBJ1-3 gives the whole variable domain KAGVTQTPRYLIKTRGQQVTLSCSPISGHRSVSWYQQTPGQGLQFLFEYFSETQRNKGNFPGRFSGRQFSNSRSEMNVSTLELGDSALYLCASSLTPLRSGNTIYFGEGSWLTVV.

In DNA form, the CDR3 reads TGCAGTGCTCCGGCCGAAGAGACCCAGTACTTC. Its protein is CSAPAEETQYF. The J gene is TRBJ2-5, the V gene TRBV20-1; D gene unclear. CDR1 and CDR2 (germline): DFQATT, SNEGSKA (reference sequence). The CDR3 is 11 residues long. V lost 5 bases and J lost 3, with 7 bases in between.

The chain recombines TRBV5-1 with TRBJ2-5, with D perhaps matching TRBD2 (6 bases). Germline V gives CDR1 SGHRS, CDR2 YFSETQ. This CDR3 spans 14 amino acids. The V and J ends lost 1 base and 1 base respectively, with 8 bases between them. The CDR3 sequence is CASSLWDSQETQYF. Written as DNA, the CDR3 is TGCGCCAGCAGCTTGTGGGACTCCCAAGAGACCCAGTACTTC.

The CDR3 nucleotides read TGCGCCAGCAGCCAGATCCGAGGCGGACAGGGGACCGTTAGCTATGGCTACACCTTC. Translation: CASSQIRGGQGTVSYGYTF. The chain joins TRBV4-1 to TRBJ1-2; 9 bases match TRBD1. With 3 bases clipped from V and 4 bases from J, the junction kept 18 bases outside the gene matches. This CDR3 contains 19 residues. From germline, CDR1 is MGHRA and CDR2 YSYEKL.

CDR3 nucleotide sequence: TGTGCCAGTACGCCGGAACTTACGAACACCGGGGAGCTGTTTTTT. Translated, it gives CASTPELTNTGELFF. This chain joins TRBV19 and TRBJ2-2; no reliable D call. V shed 7 bases and J shed 0 bases, with 12 bases lying between them. The V gene's germline CDR1 is LNHDA and CDR2 SQIVND (reference sequence). This CDR3 region has 15 residues.

This clone has more than one count but fewer than ten. This CDR3 is also generated by other DNA sequences in the sample. The V call is TRBV9, the J call TRBJ2-2; no firm D call. Trimming pared 0 bases from V and 3 bases from J, leaving 3 bases between. The CDR3 is made up of 13 amino acids. In germline, CDR1 is SGDLS, CDR2 YYNGEE. The CDR3 DNA follows: TGTGCCAGCAGCGTAGTCGACACCGGGGAGCTGTTTTTT. This encodes CASSVVDTGELFF.

This chain uses TRBV6-1 with TRBJ2-6; 9 positions match TRBD2. The V and J ends lost 4 bases and 0 bases, in that order; junction bases with no gene match: 4. Looked up from germline, CDR1 is MNHNS and CDR2 is SASEGT. This CDR3 spans 17 amino acids. Here the CDR3 DNA reads TGTGCCAGCAGTGGCCAGCGGGGGGTCTCTGGGGCCAACGTCCTGACTTTC. As protein: CASSGQRGVSGANVLTF.

The chain combines TRBV11-2 with TRBJ2-7; D could derive from TRBD1 or TRBD2 (6 bases each). The CDR3 has 14 amino acids. CDR1 and CDR2 (germline): SGHAT, FQNNGV. V was shortened by 5 bases and J by 2 bases, with 13 bases between the two germline ends. The CDR3 reads CASSRGQLPYEQYF. CDR3 nucleotide sequence: TGTGCCAGCAGCCGGGGGCAGTTGCCCTACGAGCAGTACTTC.

The rearrangement joins TRBV28 to TRBJ1-5; no clear D gene. The CDR3 has 17 amino acids. CDR1 and CDR2 from the germline V gene are MDHEN and SYDVKM. With 5 bases removed from V and 5 bases from J, the gap between germline ends came to 22 bases. CDR3 DNA sequence: TGTGCCAGCAGTCCCTCCGGAGGTCTCCCAACGGATCAGCCCCAGCATTTT. Its protein is CASSPSGGLPTDQPQHF.

This clone was recorded only once. The chain employs TRBV6-1 and TRBJ1-2; D is unclear. V was trimmed by 1 base and J by 7 bases, leaving 19 bases between them. From germline, CDR1 is MNHNS and CDR2 SASEGT. CDR3 length: 16 residues. The CDR3 region has the DNA TGTGCCAGCAGTGAAGACCCAGCAATTCAGCTCCGTGGCTACACCTTC. Translating it yields CASSEDPAIQLRGYTF.

The chain joins TRBV7-9 to TRBJ1-2, with a possible D match to TRBD1 (6 bases). CDR1 is SEHNR and CDR2 is FQNEAQ in the germline V gene (reference sequence). CDR3 length: 19 amino acids. Trimming removed 0 bases from V and 4 bases from J, with 24 bases in between. The CDR3 nucleotides are TGTGCCAGCAGCTTAGCTCCCCCGGGGGCCAACCCAGGGACCTATGGCTACACCTTC. Protein: CASSLAPPGANPGTYGYTF. Based on the CDR3 plus reference TRBV7-9 and TRBJ1-2, the full variable domain is DTGVSQNPRHKITKRGQNVTFRCDPISEHNRLYWYRQTLGQGPEFLTYFQNEAQLEKSRLLSDRFSAERPKGSFSTLEIQRTEQGDSAMYLCASSLAPPGANPGTYGYTFGSGTRLTVV.

The chain carries TRBV20-1 and TRBJ2-1, with unresolved D. The V end lost 6 bases, the J end lost 7 bases, and 7 bases lay between the germline ends. Germline lookup yields CDR1 DFQATT and CDR2 SNEGSKA (reference sequence). The CDR3 has 10 amino acids. The CDR3 DNA is TGCAGTGCAGACCAAAATGAGCAGTTCTTC. This sequence encodes CSADQNEQFF.

The chain is built from TRBV4-2 and TRBJ1-4; D perhaps matches TRBD1 (5 bases). Germline CDR1 is LGHNA and CDR2 is YNFKEQ. Trimming cost V 4 bases and J 6 bases, with 24 bases left between them. CDR3 length equals 18 residues. This CDR3 reads CASSLHPAPGKFDEKLFF. The CDR3 DNA sequence: TGTGCCAGCAGCCTACATCCCGCACCAGGGAAATTTGATGAAAAACTGTTTTTT.